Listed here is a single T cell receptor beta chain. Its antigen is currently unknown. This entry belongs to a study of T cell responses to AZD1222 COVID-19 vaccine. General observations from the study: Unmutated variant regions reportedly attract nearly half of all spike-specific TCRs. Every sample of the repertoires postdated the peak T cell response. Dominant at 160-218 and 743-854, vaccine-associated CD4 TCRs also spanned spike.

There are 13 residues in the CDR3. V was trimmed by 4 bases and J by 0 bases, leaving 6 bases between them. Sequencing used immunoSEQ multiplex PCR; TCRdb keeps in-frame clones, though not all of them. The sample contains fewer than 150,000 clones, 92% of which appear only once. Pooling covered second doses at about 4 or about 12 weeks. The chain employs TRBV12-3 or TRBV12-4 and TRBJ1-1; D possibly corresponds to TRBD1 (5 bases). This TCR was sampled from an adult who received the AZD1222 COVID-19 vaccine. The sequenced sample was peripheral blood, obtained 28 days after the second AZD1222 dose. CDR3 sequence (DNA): TGTGCCAGCAGTTCCAGGGTGAACACTGAAGCTTTCTTT. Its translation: CASSSRVNTEAFF.